One sample yielded the 18 T cell receptor beta chains listed below, sequenced in a study of T cell repertoires in cytomegalovirus infection. These TCRs are of unknown antigen specificity. Each CDR3 protein is one row after TCRdb ran MiXCR on the reads. The table shows approximately 73,000 distinct CDR3 sequences, with about 37% occurring only once. The sequencing used CD8+ T cells from cultured PBMCs, collected from culture after CMV antigen stimulation. These receptors were collected from a human donor in good health (CMV status not recorded). Some clones in this sample may be carry-over from other donors' samples.

This clonotype was recorded a few times. This chain joins TRBV7-9 and TRBJ1-1, with a possible D match to TRBD1 (5 bases). Germline V gene lookup returns CDR1 SEHNR and CDR2 FQNEAQ (reference sequence). V was trimmed by 7 bases and J by 5 bases, leaving 20 bases between them. The CDR3 is 15 amino acids. CDR3 bases: TGTGCCAGCACCCGGGGGGGATCGGCCTGGACTGAAGCTTTCTTT. Amino acid sequence: CASTRGGSAWTEAFF.

The V and J genes are TRBV11-1 and TRBJ2-3; perhaps TRBD2 as D (6 bases). V lost 5 bases to trimming and J lost 1 base, with 13 bases between them. The CDR3 is 15 residues long. Germline-derived CDR1 and CDR2 are SGHAT and FQDESV (reference sequence). The CDR3 sequence: CASSDGGVRTDTQYF. The DNA of the CDR3 is TGTGCCAGCAGCGACGGGGGAGTTCGCACAGATACGCAGTATTTT.

The genes are TRBV7-8 and TRBJ2-1; D unresolved. Germline-derived CDR1 and CDR2 are SGHVS and FQNEAQ. The CDR3 contains 13 residues. Trimming left V 1 base short and J 5 bases short, with 6 bases between. This chain's CDR3 is CASSLDTHNEQFF. The CDR3 DNA follows: TGTGCCAGCAGCTTAGACACTCACAATGAGCAGTTCTTC.

The V call is TRBV29-1, the J call TRBJ2-5, with TRBD1 identical over 10 bases. Trimming cost V 6 bases and J 4 bases; bases outside gene matches: 8. The CDR3 loop spans 14 amino acids. Germline assignment: CDR1 SQVTM and CDR2 ANQGSEA. For the CDR3, the DNA is TGCAGCGTGGCGACAGGGGGCATCTCAGAGACCCAGTACTTC. The encoded protein is CSVATGGISETQYF.

This chain uses TRBV5-4 with TRBJ2-1; 9 nucleotides agree with TRBD2. The CDR3 totals 15 residues. Germline loops: CDR1 SGHNT, CDR2 YYREEE (reference sequence). Germline trimming cut 5 bases from V and 6 bases from J; bases unmatched to any gene: 9. CDR3 sequence (DNA): TGTGCCAGCAGGGCAAACCCGGGACTAGCCAATGAGCAGTTCTTC. It specifies CASRANPGLANEQFF.

This clonotype was seen more than once but under ten times. The rearrangement links TRBV6-6 to TRBJ2-5; TRBD1 or TRBD2 may be the D gene (5 bases each). The CDR3 runs to 13 residues. The germline CDR1 and CDR2 sequences are MNHNY and SVGAGI (reference sequence). Trimming stripped 4 bases from V and 1 base from J, with 7 bases between. The DNA of the CDR3 is TGTGCCAGCAGTTTGAGGGGCCAAGAGACCCAGTACTTC. Translated, it gives CASSLRGQETQYF.

The CDR3 DNA reads TGCGCCAGCAGCTTCAGGACAGAGAACTTGTATGGCTACACCTTC. It encodes CASSFRTENLYGYTF. The chain uses TRBV5-1 and TRBJ1-2; tentatively, D is TRBD1 (6 bases). V lost 2 bases, J lost 5 bases, and 16 bases lay in between. Germline V gives CDR1 SGHRS, CDR2 YFSETQ. The CDR3 has 15 residues.

This clonotype came up many times. The rearrangement joins TRBV7-2 to TRBJ1-1; 8 nucleotides line up with TRBD1. V shed 5 bases and J 8 bases; nucleotides not matched to a gene: 4. Per the germline V gene, CDR1 is SGHTA and CDR2 is FQGNSA. CDR3 length: 12 residues. Here the CDR3 reads CASSRRTGEAFF. DNA for the CDR3: TGTGCCAGCAGCCGCCGGACAGGGGAAGCTTTCTTT.

This sequence joins TRBV6-6 and TRBJ2-7; D not resolved. V gave up 5 bases and J gave up 0 bases, with 14 bases separating them. Per germline, CDR1 MNHNY and CDR2 SVGAGI (reference sequence). The CDR3 extends over 15 amino acids. The CDR3 DNA follows: TGTGCCAGCAGTGCCCAGCAGGACGCCTCCTACGAGCAGTACTTC. It specifies CASSAQQDASYEQYF.

The chain is built from TRBV4-1 and TRBJ1-5; D possibly corresponds to TRBD1 (6 bases). Germline V gene sequence: CDR1 MGHRA, CDR2 YSYEKL. The V gene lost 0 bases and the J gene lost 0 bases, with 15 bases spanning the gap. CDR3 length: 18 residues. CDR3 bases: TGCGCCAGCAGCCAAGAAGGGGGGGGGAGGATTAGCAATCAGCCCCAGCATTTT. Translating it yields CASSQEGGGRISNQPQHF.

This clonotype was seen a few times. The V call is TRBV5-8, the J call TRBJ2-1; D perhaps matches TRBD1 (5 bases). The CDR3 contains 18 residues. The V gene lost 1 base and the J gene lost 0 bases, with 17 bases spanning the gap. Germline V lookup: CDR1 SGHTS, CDR2 YDEGEE. The CDR3: CASSLLTQGVSSYNEQFF. The CDR3 bases are TGTGCCAGCAGCTTGTTAACCCAAGGGGTGAGCTCCTACAATGAGCAGTTCTTC.

This clonotype was counted between two and nine times. This chain connects TRBV2 to TRBJ2-7; 7 bases map to TRBD1. The CDR3 totals 15 residues. The junction had 6 bases not matched to a gene; V was cut back by 2 bases and J by 2 bases. CDR1 is SNHLY and CDR2 is FYNNEI in the germline V gene. This CDR3 reads CASSERGQGAYEQYF. The CDR3 nucleotides read TGTGCCAGCAGTGAAAGGGGGCAGGGAGCCTACGAGCAGTACTTC.

CDR3 nucleotides: TGTGCCAGCAGCCCGATAGGGGGAAGTGAAAAACTGTTTTTT. Its translation: CASSPIGGSEKLFF. The chain links TRBV7-2 to TRBJ1-4; D possibly corresponds to TRBD1 (6 bases). Trimming removed 5 bases from V and 7 bases from J, with 14 bases in between. Germline loops: CDR1 SGHTA, CDR2 FQGNSA. This CDR3 spans 14 amino acids.

This clonotype was seen more than once but under ten times. The V gene is TRBV4-1, the J gene TRBJ2-3, with D hard to call. The CDR3 covers 15 residues. V shed 1 base and J shed 4 bases, with 12 bases lying between them. Per germline, CDR1 MGHRA and CDR2 YSYEKL. The CDR3 protein is CASSQVSELSDTQYF. The CDR3 DNA reads as TGCGCCAGCAGCCAAGTATCGGAGCTCTCAGATACGCAGTATTTT.

This chain joins TRBV9 and TRBJ2-5; D unclear. CDR1 SGDLS and CDR2 YYNGEE come from the germline V gene. V gave up 0 bases and J gave up 3 bases, with 12 bases separating them. CDR3 size: 15 residues. The CDR3 region has the DNA TGTGCCAGCAGCGTAGAACAGTTCCCTGAAGAGACCCAGTACTTC. Its translation: CASSVEQFPEETQYF.

In its sample, this clonotype was seen many times. V gene TRBV11-2 combines with J gene TRBJ2-6; the D gene is possibly TRBD1 (5 bases). The CDR3 covers 19 residues. Per the germline V gene, CDR1 is SGHAT and CDR2 is FQNNGV. Trimming took off 5 bases at V and 0 bases at J, with 20 bases between the two ends. The CDR3 loop reads CASSTDPQESTSGANVLTF. CDR3 bases: TGTGCCAGCAGCACCGACCCACAGGAATCCACCTCTGGGGCCAACGTCCTGACTTTC.

This clonotype was found a few times. This rearrangement joins TRBV12-3 or TRBV12-4 to TRBJ1-2; D unresolved. Trimming cost V 8 bases and J 1 base, with 20 bases left between them. This CDR3 has 16 amino acids. Written as DNA, the CDR3 is TGTGCCAGCTCTTTATACCCGGACGGCTTTAACTATGGCTACACCTTC. Translating it yields CASSLYPDGFNYGYTF.

V and J are TRBV7-2 and TRBJ1-6; possibly TRBD1 for D (6 bases). The germline V and J ends were trimmed by 3 bases and 7 bases, with 13 bases remaining between them. The CDR3 is 15 amino acids. CDR1 is SGHTA, CDR2 FQGNSA, per germline. Here the CDR3 reads CASSFMRGQNSPLHF. CDR3 bases: TGTGCCAGCAGCTTTATGCGGGGGCAGAATTCACCCCTCCACTTT. Using reference TRBV7-2 and TRBJ1-6 for the parts outside the CDR3, the full variable domain is GAGVSQSPSNKVTEKGKDVELRCDPISGHTALYWYRQSLGQGLEFLIYFQGNSAPDKSGLPSDRFSAERTGGSVSTLTIQRTQQEDSAVYLCASSFMRGQNSPLHFGNGTRLTVT.